The 25 T cell receptor beta chains presented below share a single source sample, sequenced in a study of cytotoxic CD8 clonotypes in ibrutinib-treated CLL. The protocol was immunoSEQ multiplex PCR, while the TCRdb copy is restricted to in-frame clones and leaves out a portion. The repertoire holds around 200,000 clones, with 75% to 85% as singletons. This specimen was PBMCs, taken after 12 months of ibrutinib treatment. Every receptor here comes from a human donor with chronic lymphocytic leukemia.

This clone was seen a handful of times. The genes are TRBV28 and TRBJ1-5; 9 nucleotides agree with TRBD1. The V and J ends lost 3 bases and 5 bases, in that order; junction bases with no gene match: 5. This CDR3 spans 15 amino acids. Germline V gene sequence: CDR1 MDHEN, CDR2 SYDVKM. This CDR3 is CASSFTTGGYQPQHF. Here the CDR3 DNA reads TGTGCCAGCAGTTTTACCACAGGGGGCTATCAGCCCCAGCATTTT. The full variable domain, its missing parts supplied by reference TRBV28 and TRBJ1-5, is DVKVTQSSRYLVKRTGEKVFLECVQDMDHENMFWYRQDPGLGLRLIYFSYDVKMKEKGDIPEGYSVSREKKERFSLILESASTNQTSMYLCASSFTTGGYQPQHFGDGTRLSIL.

J is TRBJ1-2 and V is TRBV20-1; D is unresolved. The CDR3 is 11 residues long. The germline gives CDR1 DFQATT, CDR2 SNEGSKA (reference sequence). Trimming pared 5 bases from V and 6 bases from J, leaving 10 bases between. In DNA, the CDR3 is TGCAGTGCTGGAACTAGTCATGGCTACACCTTC. This codes for CSAGTSHGYTF.

The V gene is TRBV10-3, the J gene TRBJ1-2, with D hard to call. This CDR3 has 13 residues. Germline assignment: CDR1 ENHRY and CDR2 SYGVKD. With 2 bases removed from V and 1 base from J, the gap between germline ends came to 5 bases. CDR3 amino acids: CAISEGLNYGYTF. The CDR3 DNA reads TGTGCCATCAGTGAGGGACTTAACTATGGCTACACCTTC.

This clone was detected only once. The chain links TRBV18 to TRBJ2-4, with TRBD1 matching over 9 bases. The CDR3 covers 15 residues. Germline-derived CDR1 and CDR2 are KGHSH and LQKENI. V lost 2 bases to trimming and J lost 13 bases; unmatched junction nucleotides: 12. The CDR3 bases are TGTGCCAGCTCACCATCTTCGGGACAGGGCGGTTCCCAGTACTTC. Translated: CASSPSSGQGGSQYF.

This sequence joins TRBV5-1 and TRBJ2-1, with 8 bases fitting TRBD1. In germline, CDR1 is SGHRS, CDR2 YFSETQ. V shed 1 base and J 4 bases; nucleotides not matched to a gene: 7. The CDR3 sequence is 16 residues long. CDR3 in DNA: TGCGCCAGCAGCTTGCCCGGACAGGGTCCTTACAATGAGCAGTTCTTC. The encoded protein is CASSLPGQGPYNEQFF.

The chain combines TRBV6-1 with TRBJ1-5; 10 bases are shared with TRBD1. Looked up from germline, CDR1 is MNHNS and CDR2 is SASEGT. This CDR3 contains 18 residues. The J segment lost 0 bases and the V segment lost 3 bases, leaving 8 bases of the junction unmatched. CDR3 coding DNA: TGTGCCAGCAGTGACAAGCCGGGACAGGGGTATAGCAATCAGCCCCAGCATTTT. Protein sequence: CASSDKPGQGYSNQPQHF.

The chain employs TRBV7-9 and TRBJ2-7; perhaps TRBD2 as D (6 bases). The germline CDR1 and CDR2 sequences are SEHNR and FQNEAQ (reference sequence). Trimming removed 5 bases from V and 5 bases from J, with 22 bases in between. This CDR3 contains 16 residues. CDR3 nucleotides: TGTGCCAGCAGCCGCGCCCCGACAGTGCGGGGAGACGAGCAGTACTTC. As protein: CASSRAPTVRGDEQYF. Looking up the rest from reference TRBV7-9 and TRBJ2-7 gives the full variable domain: DTGVSQNPRHKITKRGQNVTFRCDPISEHNRLYWYRQTLGQGPEFLTYFQNEAQLEKSRLLSDRFSAERPKGSFSTLEIQRTEQGDSAMYLCASSRAPTVRGDEQYFGPGTRLTVT.

The chain joins TRBV5-1 to TRBJ1-2; D gene uncertain. The CDR3 runs 14 residues. Germline V gene sequence: CDR1 SGHRS, CDR2 YFSETQ. V shed 2 bases and J shed 8 bases, with 16 bases lying between them. The CDR3 DNA reads as TGCGCCAGCAGCTTAGTGGGCCGGCAGGACGGCTACACCTTC. Translated: CASSLVGRQDGYTF.

This sequence joins TRBV11-3 and TRBJ2-1; 10 bases align to TRBD2. J gave up 10 bases and V 2 bases, and 5 bases lay outside the gene matches. Looked up from germline, CDR1 is SGHNT and CDR2 is YENEEA. CDR3 size: 14 residues. This CDR3 is CASSLLRLAGEQFF. The CDR3 region has the DNA TGTGCCAGCAGCTTACTTCGACTAGCGGGCGAGCAGTTCTTC.

This rearrangement joins TRBV28 to TRBJ2-3; 8 bases are shared with TRBD1. Germline CDR1 reads MDHEN; CDR2 reads SYDVKM. CDR3 length equals 15 residues. J gave up 6 bases and V 2 bases, and 7 bases lay outside the gene matches. The CDR3: CASSLGRGLSDTQYF. In DNA, the CDR3 is TGTGCCAGCAGTTTAGGCAGGGGGCTTTCGGATACGCAGTATTTT.

CDR3 nucleotides: TGTGCCTGGGCCGCGGCCTACGGGGAAGCTTTCTTT. This codes for CAWAAAYGEAFF. The V and J genes are TRBV30 and TRBJ1-1; the D is unclear. V was cut by 5 bases and J by 8 bases, with 15 bases left in between. The CDR3 is 12 residues long. From germline, CDR1 is GTSNPN and CDR2 SVGIG (reference sequence).

This clone showed up just once. This CDR3 reads CATSLATGENQPQHF. CDR3 sequence (DNA): TGTGCCACTTCCTTGGCGACAGGGGAGAATCAGCCCCAGCATTTT. The chain links TRBV28 to TRBJ1-5, with TRBD1 matching 8 bases. The CDR3 contains 15 residues. Germline loops: CDR1 MDHEN, CDR2 SYDVKM. The V and J ends lost 10 bases and 4 bases, in that order; junction bases with no gene match: 12.

This CDR3 is CASSSLAADSYEQYF. DNA for the CDR3: TGTGCCAGCAGTTCCCTAGCGGCCGACTCCTACGAGCAGTACTTC. The chain couples TRBV6-5 to TRBJ2-7; 7 positions match TRBD2. Trimming at V came to 4 bases and at J to 0 bases, leaving 6 bases not matched to a gene. The germline gives CDR1 MNHEY, CDR2 SVGAGI. The CDR3 is 15 amino acids.

Comment on this clone: The sample carries other DNA sequences with the same CDR3. The chain links TRBV27 to TRBJ1-1; TRBD1 matches at 9 bases. Germline V gene lookup returns CDR1 MNHEY and CDR2 SMNVEV (reference sequence). CDR3 length: 12 amino acids. V was clipped by 5 bases and J by 12 bases; unmatched bases: 7. CDR3 loop: CASSGGTGRPFF. The CDR3 bases are TGTGCCAGCAGTGGGGGGACAGGGCGGCCTTTCTTT.

The chain couples TRBV6-6 to TRBJ2-7, with TRBD2 identical over 7 bases. The length of the CDR3 is 12 residues. Germline V CDR1 and CDR2: MNHNY, SVGAGI (reference sequence). With 5 bases clipped from V and 6 bases from J, the junction kept 4 bases outside the gene matches. The CDR3 region is CASSQGGFEQYF. In DNA form, the CDR3 reads TGTGCCAGCAGTCAGGGAGGGTTCGAGCAGTACTTC.

This clone was counted only a few times. This chain links TRBV10-3 with TRBJ1-5, with D perhaps TRBD1 (6 bases). The CDR3 runs to 14 residues. Germline V gene data show CDR1 as ENHRY and CDR2 as SYGVKD. V dropped 2 bases and J dropped 2 bases, with 7 bases sitting between them. The CDR3 here is CAISEAGGNQPQHF. DNA for the CDR3: TGTGCCATCAGTGAGGCAGGGGGCAATCAGCCCCAGCATTTT.

The genes are TRBV27 and TRBJ2-7; a possible D gene is TRBD2 (5 bases). The CDR3 extends over 16 amino acids. V was cut by 0 bases and J by 4 bases, with 16 bases left in between. Germline lookup yields CDR1 MNHEY and CDR2 SMNVEV (reference sequence). In DNA, the CDR3 is TGTGCCAGCAGTTTATCCAAGGGAACGTGGGAGTACGAGCAGTACTTC. Translated, it gives CASSLSKGTWEYEQYF.

The chain has TRBV28 and TRBJ1-4, with 8 bases lining up with TRBD1. The junction had 9 bases not matched to a gene; V was cut back by 5 bases and J by 7 bases. Germline V gene lookup returns CDR1 MDHEN and CDR2 SYDVKM. This CDR3 has 15 amino acids. This CDR3 is CASSPGQEHGEKLFF. DNA for the CDR3: TGTGCCAGCAGTCCGGGACAGGAACACGGTGAAAAACTGTTTTTT.

V is TRBV6-6 and J is TRBJ1-5; tentative D call: TRBD1 (6 bases). Germline assignment: CDR1 MNHNY and CDR2 SVGAGI (reference sequence). V lost 2 bases, J lost 2 bases, and 10 bases lay in between. This CDR3 has 15 residues. The CDR3: CASSYEQGGNQPQHF. In nucleotides, the CDR3 is TGTGCCAGCAGTTACGAACAGGGTGGCAATCAGCCCCAGCATTTT.

Only one count was recorded for this clone. The chain combines TRBV6-1 with TRBJ2-7; TRBD1 matches 7 bases. The V and J ends lost 7 bases and 2 bases, in that order; junction bases with no gene match: 5. The CDR3 has 13 amino acids. CDR1 is MNHNS and CDR2 is SASEGT in the germline V gene. This CDR3 is CASTFTGAYEQYF. Here the CDR3 DNA reads TGTGCCAGCACCTTCACAGGGGCCTACGAGCAGTACTTC.

The genes are TRBV28 and TRBJ1-2, with D perhaps matching TRBD1 (5 bases). Germline values: CDR1 MDHEN, CDR2 SYDVKM. The CDR3 length is 13 residues. Trimming removed 7 bases from V and 2 bases from J, with 11 bases in between. The CDR3 region is CASTSGGNYGYTF. The CDR3 DNA is TGTGCCAGCACATCGGGGGGGAACTATGGCTACACCTTC.

This clone was counted a few times. The chain is built from TRBV28 and TRBJ1-2, with 8 positions matching TRBD1. The germline V gene encodes CDR1 MDHEN and CDR2 SYDVKM. The CDR3 loop spans 13 amino acids. V shed 5 bases, J shed 4 bases, and the junction held 3 bases outside the gene matches. Here the CDR3 DNA reads TGTGCCAGCAGTCGAGGGACAGGCTATGGCTACACCTTC. This codes for CASSRGTGYGYTF.

The rearrangement links TRBV28 to TRBJ2-1; D unclear. Trimming pared 8 bases from V and 7 bases from J, leaving 9 bases between. This CDR3 has 11 amino acids. The V gene's germline CDR1 is MDHEN and CDR2 SYDVKM. CDR3 in DNA: TGTGCCAGCTCTGCTGTTAATGAGCAGTTCTTC. As protein: CASSAVNEQFF.

The chain recombines TRBV6-1 with TRBJ1-2; 8 bases match TRBD1. CDR3 length: 15 amino acids. CDR1 is MNHNS, CDR2 SASEGT, per germline. The trim removed 7 bases at V and 6 bases at J, leaving 13 bases unmatched. CDR3 in DNA: TGTGCCAGCAACCTCGACTTGGACAGGGTAGATGGCTACACCTTC. It codes for CASNLDLDRVDGYTF.

This clone was counted a few times. The chain couples TRBV11-2 to TRBJ2-7; D possibly corresponds to TRBD2 (6 bases). CDR3 length: 13 amino acids. Germline values: CDR1 SGHAT, CDR2 FQNNGV. Deletions cut 5 bases from V and 5 bases from J, with 13 bases between. The CDR3 DNA follows: TGTGCCAGCAGCCTGGGACTGCTGGACGAGCAGTACTTC. It translates to CASSLGLLDEQYF.